A selection of T cell receptor beta chains follows, all from one sample in a study of CD8 T cells in ankylosing spondylitis. TCRdb processed the 5' RACE reads anew with MiXCR; each CDR3 protein has one entry. The data hold about 840,000 distinct CDR3 sequences, with 12% observed a single time. Sequenced: blood, either unsorted or a sorted T cell fraction (not recorded which). The receptors come from a male donor with ankylosing spondylitis. CDR3s include the opening cysteine and the closing phenylalanine or tryptophan. D genes are given only for firm matches. Clone size is given for some rows only: seen once, a few or many times, or a class if the clone is expanded.

12	TRBV20-1	TRBJ2-5	.	.	CSASSPGETQYF	TGCAGTGCTAGCAGCCCGGGGGAGACCCAGTACTTC
15	TRBV11-2	TRBJ1-1	.	few	CASSSPRGPGVEAFF	TGTGCCAGCAGCTCCCCTCGGGGGCCAGGGGTAGAAGCTTTCTTT
13	TRBV20-1	TRBJ2-7	TRBD2	many	CSVTMGGRYEQYF	TGCAGTGTTACCATGGGGGGGAGATACGAGCAGTACTTC
15	TRBV7-2	TRBJ2-1	TRBD1	few	CASSTQGQGYNEQFF	TGTGCCAGCAGCACTCAGGGACAGGGCTACAATGAGCAGTTCTTC
15	TRBV7-6	TRBJ2-5	.	many	CASSLGYSNQETQYF	TGTGCCAGCAGCTTAGGGTACTCGAACCAAGAGACCCAGTACTTC
15	TRBV20-1	TRBJ2-7	.	.	CSARDPARGAYEQYF	TGCAGTGCTAGAGATCCCGCCAGGGGCGCCTACGAGCAGTACTTC
12	TRBV20-1	TRBJ1-2	.	.	CSARGDTYGYTF	TGCAGTGCTAGGGGGGATACATATGGCTACACCTTC
16	TRBV5-1	TRBJ1-1	TRBD1	many	CASSLDAGGMNTEAFF	TGCGCCAGCAGCTTGGACGCAGGGGGCATGAACACTGAAGCTTTCTTT
14	TRBV5-1	TRBJ2-7	TRBD1	few	CASSTGQELYEQYF	TGCGCCAGCAGCACCGGACAGGAATTGTACGAGCAGTACTTC
14	TRBV20-1	TRBJ2-7	.	.	CSAPNRIWSYEQYF	TGCAGTGCTCCAAACAGGATTTGGTCCTACGAGCAGTACTTC
14	TRBV29-1	TRBJ2-5	.	many	CSVERGSTHETQYF	TGCAGCGTTGAAAGGGGTTCCACACACGAGACCCAGTACTTC
14	TRBV27	TRBJ2-7	TRBD1	few	CASSQRDSSYEQYF	TGTGCCAGCAGTCAGAGGGACAGCTCCTACGAGCAGTACTTC
15	TRBV12-3/TRBV12-4	TRBJ2-7	.	.	CASSFSAGPVYEQYF	TGTGCCAGCAGTTTCTCCGCAGGCCCAGTCTACGAGCAGTACTTC
13	TRBV29-1	TRBJ2-2	.	few	CSVGLHLTGELFF	TGCAGCGTTGGACTGCACCTTACCGGGGAGCTGTTTTTT
15	TRBV28	TRBJ1-6	TRBD1	few	CASSPSGQGASPLHF	TGTGCCAGCAGTCCTTCGGGACAGGGGGCGTCACCCCTCCACTTT
13	TRBV29-1	TRBJ1-1	.	many	CSVVRSGTTEAFF	TGCAGCGTTGTAAGGTCAGGGACCACTGAAGCTTTCTTT
14	TRBV5-5	TRBJ1-2	.	few	CASSLAETNYGYTF	TGTGCCAGCAGCTTGGCGGAGACCAACTATGGCTACACCTTC
16	TRBV27	TRBJ1-5	TRBD1	once	CAGSRHQGDIYQPQHF	TGTGCCGGCAGCCGGCATCAGGGGGACATTTATCAGCCCCAGCATTTT
13	TRBV12-3/TRBV12-4	TRBJ2-7	.	few	CASSPTRDTEQYF	TGTGCCAGCAGTCCCACCCGGGACACCGAGCAGTACTTC
15	TRBV10-3	TRBJ2-3	TRBD2	many	CAISSSGMSTDTQYF	TGTGCCATCAGTTCTAGCGGGATGAGCACAGATACGCAGTATTTT
16	TRBV7-9	TRBJ2-3	TRBD2	.	CASSNLAGGIADTQYF	TGTGCCAGCAGCAATCTAGCGGGGGGAATTGCAGATACGCAGTATTTT
13	TRBV5-1	TRBJ2-3	.	once	CASSLAFQDTQYF	TGCGCCAGCAGCTTGGCTTTCCAGGATACGCAGTATTTT
13	TRBV29-1	TRBJ2-5	.	many	CSVGGLAKETQYF	TGCAGCGTTGGCGGCCTAGCGAAGGAGACCCAGTACTTC
15	TRBV29-1	TRBJ2-3	TRBD2	many	CSVDRLAGGTDTQYF	TGCAGCGTTGACAGACTAGCGGGAGGCACAGATACGCAGTATTTT
14	TRBV20-1	TRBJ2-7	.	few	CSAKSTEPTYEQYF	TGCAGTGCCAAGTCGACAGAGCCCACCTACGAGCAGTACTTC
16	TRBV9	TRBJ2-3	TRBD1	.	CASSGNRGTRSDTQYF	TGTGCCAGCAGCGGCAACAGGGGCACTCGATCGGATACGCAGTATTTT
15	TRBV7-2	TRBJ1-4	TRBD1	few	CASSFRTGGDEKLFF	TGTGCCAGCAGCTTCCGGACAGGGGGCGATGAAAAACTGTTTTTT
12	TRBV7-2	TRBJ1-2	.	.	CASSDRTYGYTF	TGTGCCAGCTCAGACAGGACCTATGGCTACACCTTC
15	TRBV5-1	TRBJ1-3	.	.	CASTPTPFSGNTIYF	TGCGCCAGCACCCCGACCCCCTTCTCTGGAAACACCATATATTTT
16	TRBV7-2	TRBJ2-6	.	.	CASSLRGGQGANVLTF	TGTGCCAGCAGCTTACGAGGAGGGCAAGGGGCCAACGTCCTGACTTTC
15	TRBV6-1	TRBJ2-7	TRBD1	many	CASSGGTGGGYEQYF	TGTGCCAGCAGTGGAGGGACAGGGGGTGGATACGAGCAGTACTTC
15	TRBV13	TRBJ2-1	TRBD2	.	CASSRLAGTLNEQFF	TGTGCCAGCAGCCGACTAGCGGGGACCCTGAATGAGCAGTTCTTC